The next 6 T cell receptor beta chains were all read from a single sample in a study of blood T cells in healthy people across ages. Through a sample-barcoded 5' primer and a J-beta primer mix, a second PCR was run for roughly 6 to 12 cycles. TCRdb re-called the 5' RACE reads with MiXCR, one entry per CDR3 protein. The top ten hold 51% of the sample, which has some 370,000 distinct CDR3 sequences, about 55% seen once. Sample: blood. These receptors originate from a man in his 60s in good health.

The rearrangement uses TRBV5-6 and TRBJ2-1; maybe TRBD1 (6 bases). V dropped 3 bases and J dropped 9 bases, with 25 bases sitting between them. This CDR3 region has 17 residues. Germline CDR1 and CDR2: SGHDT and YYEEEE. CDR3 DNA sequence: TGTGCCAGCAGCTCAACTTGGATACAGGGAATTGGCAGTGAGCAGTTCTTC. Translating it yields CASSSTWIQGIGSEQFF.

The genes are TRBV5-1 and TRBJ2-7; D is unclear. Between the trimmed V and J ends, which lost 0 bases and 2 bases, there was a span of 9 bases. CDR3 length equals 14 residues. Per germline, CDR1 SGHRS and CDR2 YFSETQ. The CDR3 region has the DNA TGCGCCAGCAGCTTGGGACATCAAGCCTACGAGCAGTACTTC. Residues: CASSLGHQAYEQYF.

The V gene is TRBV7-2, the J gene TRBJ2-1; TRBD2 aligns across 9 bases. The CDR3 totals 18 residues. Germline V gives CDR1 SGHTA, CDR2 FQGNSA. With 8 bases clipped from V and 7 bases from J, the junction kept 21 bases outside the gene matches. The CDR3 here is CASGPDLLAGRKKNEQFF. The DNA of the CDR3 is TGTGCCAGCGGACCCGATCTCCTAGCGGGGCGAAAAAAGAATGAGCAGTTCTTC.

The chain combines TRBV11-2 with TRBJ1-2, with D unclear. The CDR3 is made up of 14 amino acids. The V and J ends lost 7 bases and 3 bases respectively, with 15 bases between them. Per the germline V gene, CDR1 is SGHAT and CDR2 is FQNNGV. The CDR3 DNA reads TGTGCCAGCAATTACCTTGGGGTGGACTATGGCTACACCTTC. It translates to CASNYLGVDYGYTF.

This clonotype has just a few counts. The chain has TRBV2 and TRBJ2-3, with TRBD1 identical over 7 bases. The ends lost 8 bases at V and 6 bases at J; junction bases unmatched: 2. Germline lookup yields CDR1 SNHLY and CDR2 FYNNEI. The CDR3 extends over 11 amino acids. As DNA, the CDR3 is TGTGCCAGCGGCAGGGGGGATACGCAGTATTTT. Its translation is CASGRGDTQYF.

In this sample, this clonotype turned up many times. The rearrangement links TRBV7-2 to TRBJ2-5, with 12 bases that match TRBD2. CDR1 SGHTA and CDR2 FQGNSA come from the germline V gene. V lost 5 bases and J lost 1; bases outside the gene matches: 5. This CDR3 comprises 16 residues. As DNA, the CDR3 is TGTGCCAGCAGCCCCGGACTAGCGGGGTCCCAAGAGACCCAGTACTTC. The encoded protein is CASSPGLAGSQETQYF. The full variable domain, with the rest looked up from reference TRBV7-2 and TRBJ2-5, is GAGVSQSPSNKVTEKGKDVELRCDPISGHTALYWYRQSLGQGLEFLIYFQGNSAPDKSGLPSDRFSAERTGGSVSTLTIQRTQQEDSAVYLCASSPGLAGSQETQYFGPGTRLLVL.